This TCR beta chain was found in a study of early T cells in non-severe SARS-CoV-2 infection. The wider study: Alpha and beta chains were unpaired, from unsorted whole-blood bulk RNA.

Attached unique molecular identifiers marked individual cDNA molecules. A single record per CDR3 protein comes from TCRdb applying MiXCR to the 5' RACE reads. The sample gives some 64,000 distinct CDR3 sequences, 11% of which show up once; more than 1.5% is in the top ten. Study observations and caveats: Anti-spike CD8 responses were favored by VDJdb matching, which missed private and CD4 specificities.

There are many counts of this clonotype. As yet, its antigen is unknown. The sequence derives from an adult who was a healthcare worker with PCR-confirmed SARS-CoV-2 infection or an uninfected control (not recorded which). The specimen sequenced was whole blood.

CDR3 bases: TGCGCCAGCAGCTTGGGAACCGCGTACCAAGAGACCCAGTACTTC. Its protein product is CASSLGTAYQETQYF. The chain employs TRBV5-1 and TRBJ2-5; D not resolved. The CDR3 is 15 amino acids. V lost 0 bases and J 0 bases, leaving 9 bases between the germline ends. Germline V lookup: CDR1 SGHRS, CDR2 YFSETQ.